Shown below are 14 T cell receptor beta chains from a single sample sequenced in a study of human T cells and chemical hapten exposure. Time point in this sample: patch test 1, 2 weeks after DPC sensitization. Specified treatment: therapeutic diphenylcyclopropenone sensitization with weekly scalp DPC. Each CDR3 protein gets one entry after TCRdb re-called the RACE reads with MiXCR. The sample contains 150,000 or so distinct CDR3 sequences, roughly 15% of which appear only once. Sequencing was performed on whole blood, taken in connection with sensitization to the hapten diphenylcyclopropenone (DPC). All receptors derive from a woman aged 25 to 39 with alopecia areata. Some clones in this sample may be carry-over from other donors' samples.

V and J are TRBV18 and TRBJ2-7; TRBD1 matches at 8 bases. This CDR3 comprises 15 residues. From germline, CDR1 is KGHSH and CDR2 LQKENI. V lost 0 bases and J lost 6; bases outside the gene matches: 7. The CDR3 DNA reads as TGTGCCAGCTCACCACCAAGACAGGGGCCCCCCGAGCAGTACTTC. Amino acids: CASSPPRQGPPEQYF.

The chain's CDR3 is CASSSGQPYTEAFF. In nucleotides, the CDR3 is TGTGCCAGCAGTTCAGGACAGCCCTACACTGAAGCTTTCTTT. This chain connects TRBV6-5 to TRBJ1-1; D is possibly TRBD1 (6 bases). V was pared by 4 bases and J by 3 bases, with 12 bases between. Germline-derived CDR1 and CDR2 are MNHEY and SVGAGI. The CDR3 spans 14 residues.

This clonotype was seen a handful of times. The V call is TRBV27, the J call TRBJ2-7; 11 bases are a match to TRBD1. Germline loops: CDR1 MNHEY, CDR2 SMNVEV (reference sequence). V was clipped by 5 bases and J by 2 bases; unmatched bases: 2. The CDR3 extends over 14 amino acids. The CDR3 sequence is CASSRTGGPYEQYF. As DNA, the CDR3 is TGTGCCAGCAGTCGGACAGGGGGCCCCTACGAGCAGTACTTC.

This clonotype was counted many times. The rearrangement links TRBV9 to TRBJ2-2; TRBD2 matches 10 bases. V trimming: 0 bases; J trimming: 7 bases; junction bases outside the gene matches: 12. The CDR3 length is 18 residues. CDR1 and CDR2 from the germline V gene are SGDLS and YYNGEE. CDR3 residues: CASSVVTSGTLRGGELFF. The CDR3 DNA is TGTGCCAGCAGCGTAGTAACTAGCGGGACATTGAGAGGCGGGGAGCTGTTTTTT.

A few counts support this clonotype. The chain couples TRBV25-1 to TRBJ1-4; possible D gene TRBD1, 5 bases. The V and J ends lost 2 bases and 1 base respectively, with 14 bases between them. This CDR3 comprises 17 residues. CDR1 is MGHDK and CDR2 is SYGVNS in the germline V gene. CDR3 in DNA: TGTGCCAGCAGTGAACTTGGACGGGGGGGAACTAATGAAAAACTGTTTTTT. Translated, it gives CASSELGRGGTNEKLFF.

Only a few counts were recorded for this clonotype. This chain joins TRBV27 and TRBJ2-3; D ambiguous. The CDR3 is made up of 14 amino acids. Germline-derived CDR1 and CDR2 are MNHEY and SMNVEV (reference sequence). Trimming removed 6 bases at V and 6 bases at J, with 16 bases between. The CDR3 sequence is CASRQNRAMDTQYF. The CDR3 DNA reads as TGTGCCAGCAGACAGAATAGGGCCATGGATACGCAGTATTTT.

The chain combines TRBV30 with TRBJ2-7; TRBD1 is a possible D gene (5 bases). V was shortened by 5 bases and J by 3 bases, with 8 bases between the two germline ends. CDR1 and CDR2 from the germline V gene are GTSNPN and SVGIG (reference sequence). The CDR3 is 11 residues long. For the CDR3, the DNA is TGTGCCTGGGACAGCATCTACGAGCAGTACTTC. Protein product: CAWDSIYEQYF.

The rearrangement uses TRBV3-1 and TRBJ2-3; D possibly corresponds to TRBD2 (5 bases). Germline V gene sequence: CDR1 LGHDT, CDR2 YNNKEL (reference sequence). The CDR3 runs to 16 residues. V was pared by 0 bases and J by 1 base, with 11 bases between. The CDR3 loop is CASSQDSGSGTDTQYF. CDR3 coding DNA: TGTGCCAGCAGCCAAGATTCGGGGTCCGGCACAGATACGCAGTATTTT.

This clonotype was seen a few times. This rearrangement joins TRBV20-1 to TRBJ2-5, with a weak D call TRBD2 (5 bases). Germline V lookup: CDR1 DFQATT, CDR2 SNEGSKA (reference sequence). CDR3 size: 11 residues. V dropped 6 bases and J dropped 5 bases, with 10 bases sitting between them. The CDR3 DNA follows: TGCAGTGCCCAGACTACGGAGACCCAGTACTTC. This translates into CSAQTTETQYF.

CDR3 DNA: TGCAGCCTTCGCGGGGGGCCTGAGCAGTTCTTC. Its protein is CSLRGGPEQFF. The V and J genes are TRBV29-1 and TRBJ2-1; TRBD2 aligns across 8 bases. Germline-derived CDR1 and CDR2 are SQVTM and ANQGSEA. The CDR3 sequence is 11 residues long. V shed 8 bases and J 9 bases; nucleotides not matched to a gene: 6.

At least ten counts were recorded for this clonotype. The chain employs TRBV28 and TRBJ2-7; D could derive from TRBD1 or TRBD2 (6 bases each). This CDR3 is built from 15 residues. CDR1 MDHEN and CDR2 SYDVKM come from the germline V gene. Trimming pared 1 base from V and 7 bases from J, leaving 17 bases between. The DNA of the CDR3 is TGTGCCAGCAGTTTATACGGGAGTCTGGGGGCTGAGCAGTACTTC. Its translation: CASSLYGSLGAEQYF.

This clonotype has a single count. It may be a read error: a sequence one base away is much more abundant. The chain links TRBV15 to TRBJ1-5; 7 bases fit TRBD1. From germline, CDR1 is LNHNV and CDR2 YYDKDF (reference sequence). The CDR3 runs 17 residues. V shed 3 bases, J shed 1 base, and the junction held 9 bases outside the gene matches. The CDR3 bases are TGTGCCACCAGCAGGGACAGGAGGCGCGGGAGCAATCAGCCCCAGCATTTT. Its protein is CATSRDRRRGSNQPQHF.

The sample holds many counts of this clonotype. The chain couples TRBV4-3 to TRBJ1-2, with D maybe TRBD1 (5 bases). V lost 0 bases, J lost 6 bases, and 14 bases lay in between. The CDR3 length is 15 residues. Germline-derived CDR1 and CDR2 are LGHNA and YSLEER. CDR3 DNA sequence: TGCGCCAGCAGCCAAGAGGGGGTCCTCAATCATGGCTACACCTTC. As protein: CASSQEGVLNHGYTF.

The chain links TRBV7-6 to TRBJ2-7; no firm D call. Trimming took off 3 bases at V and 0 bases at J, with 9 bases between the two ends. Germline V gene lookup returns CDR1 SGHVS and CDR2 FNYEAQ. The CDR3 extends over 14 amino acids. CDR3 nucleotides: TGTGCCAGCAGCTTGTCGGACGGCTCCTACGAGCAGTACTTC. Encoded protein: CASSLSDGSYEQYF. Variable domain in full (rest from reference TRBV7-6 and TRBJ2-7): GAGVSQSPRYKVTKRGQDVALRCDPISGHVSLYWYRQALGQGPEFLTYFNYEAQQDKSGLPNDRFSAERPEGSISTLTIQRTEQRDSAMYRCASSLSDGSYEQYFGPGTRLTVT.